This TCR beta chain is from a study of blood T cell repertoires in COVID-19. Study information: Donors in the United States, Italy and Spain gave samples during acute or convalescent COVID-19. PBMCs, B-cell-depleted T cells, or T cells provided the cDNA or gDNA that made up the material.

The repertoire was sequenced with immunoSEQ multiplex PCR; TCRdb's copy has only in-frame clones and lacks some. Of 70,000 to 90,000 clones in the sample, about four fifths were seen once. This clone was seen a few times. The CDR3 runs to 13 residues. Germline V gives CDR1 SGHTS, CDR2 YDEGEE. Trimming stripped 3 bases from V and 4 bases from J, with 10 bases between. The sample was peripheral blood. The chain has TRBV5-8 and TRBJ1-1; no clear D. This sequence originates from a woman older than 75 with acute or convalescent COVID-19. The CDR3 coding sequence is TGTGCCAGCAGCTCCGGAGGGCTCACTGAAGCTTTCTTT. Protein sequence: CASSSGGLTEAFF.